This TCR beta chain was observed in a study of long-term antiretroviral therapy in people with HIV. Overall study findings and caveats: Pre-ART expanded clones dominated the repertoire at every time point. Subsequent to ART, diversity was augmented yet persisted below that of transplant donor controls.

This CDR3 is built from 14 residues. Germline V gene lookup returns CDR1 MGHDK and CDR2 SYGVNS. V lost 4 bases and J 9 bases, leaving 16 bases between the germline ends. For this clone: Its target is not known.

Before they underwent DNA extraction, samples held about 0.95-10 million cryopreserved PBMC. It was version v3.0 of the immunoSEQ assay that was run at survey level. Method: immunoSEQ multiplex PCR; TCRdb's copy keeps in-frame clones and lacks some. The sample yields about 20,000 clones, approximately 86% seen once. This TCR was sampled from a man aged 35 to 55 with HIV. Material: unsorted PBMCs, obtained around 2.5 years after starting antiretroviral therapy. This chain uses TRBV25-1 with TRBJ2-1, with D hard to call. CDR3 amino acids: CASSVSAISGEQFF. Written as DNA, the CDR3 is TGTGCCAGCAGTGTCAGTGCTATCTCTGGTGAGCAGTTCTTC.